Each of the 20 T cell receptor beta chains below was sequenced from the same sample in a study of blood T cell repertoires in COVID-19. Some clones are missing from TCRdb's copy, which holds only in-frame ones; the method was immunoSEQ multiplex PCR. The sample contains more than 350,000 clones, roughly 88% of which appear only once. The sequenced sample consisted of PBMCs or T cells enriched from blood (not recorded which). Every receptor here comes from a woman aged 18-29 years who had been exposed to COVID-19.

The chain couples TRBV7-2 to TRBJ2-5; tentative D call: TRBD2 (5 bases). The CDR3 runs to 15 residues. Trimming cost V 4 bases and J 5 bases, with 17 bases left between them. The germline gives CDR1 SGHTA, CDR2 FQGNSA. The CDR3 DNA reads TGTGCCAGCAGCTCAGTTCACGGAGGTTGGGAGACCCAGTACTTC. This gives the protein CASSSVHGGWETQYF.

This chain links TRBV3-1 (or the pseudogene TRBV3-2) with TRBJ2-3, with 10 nucleotides matching TRBD2. In germline, CDR1 is LGHDT, CDR2 YNNKEL (reference sequence). The length of the CDR3 is 16 residues. V trimming: 5 bases; J trimming: 5 bases; junction bases outside the gene matches: 10. CDR3 residues: CASSSPLAGAEDTQYF. The CDR3 nucleotides read TGTGCCAGCAGCTCCCCCCTAGCGGGAGCCGAAGATACGCAGTATTTT.

V gene TRBV23-1 combines with J gene TRBJ2-1, with D possibly matching TRBD1 (6 bases). TRBV23-1 has ORF status, its function being uncertain. Between the trimmed V and J ends, which lost 5 bases and 10 bases, there was a span of 18 bases. This CDR3 comprises 14 residues. This CDR3 is CASSIVRGRVEQFF. In nucleotides, the CDR3 is TGCGCCAGCAGTATAGTTAGGGGGAGAGTGGAGCAGTTCTTC.

This clone was recorded only once. This rearrangement joins TRBV27 to TRBJ2-3, with 7 positions matching TRBD1. V lost 5 bases to trimming and J lost 3 bases; unmatched junction nucleotides: 5. This CDR3 is 14 amino acids long. The germline V gene encodes CDR1 MNHEY and CDR2 SMNVEV (reference sequence). The CDR3 DNA reads as TGTGCCAGCAGTGACAGGGTGGGGACAGATACGCAGTATTTT. It translates to CASSDRVGTDTQYF.

A single count supports this clone. The V and J genes are TRBV12-2 and TRBJ2-3; the table calls TRBD2, which could not be checked here. TRBV12-2 is flagged as a pseudogene. There are 19 residues in the CDR3. CDR3 sequence: CASRWGPTLAETSTDTQYF. Written as DNA, the CDR3 is TGTGCAAGTCGCTGGGGCCCTACACTAGCGGAGACTAGCACAGATACGCAGTATTTT.

CDR3 region: CASSQDPGSGNTEAFF. In nucleotides, the CDR3 is TGTGCCAGCAGCCAAGATCCCGGGTCTGGCAACACTGAAGCTTTCTTT. The chain links TRBV3-1 (or the pseudogene TRBV3-2) to TRBJ1-1, with D unresolved. Germline lookup yields CDR1 LGHDT and CDR2 YNNKEL (reference sequence). The CDR3 length is 16 residues. V was shortened by 0 bases and J by 2 bases, with 13 bases between the two germline ends.

The gene calls are TRBV6-6 and TRBJ2-7; the match to TRBD2 covers 8 bases. The ends lost 7 bases at V and 0 bases at J; junction bases unmatched: 5. There are 14 residues in the CDR3. Germline V gene data show CDR1 as MNHNY and CDR2 as SVGAGI (reference sequence). CDR3 nucleotide sequence: TGTGCCAGCACGGGGGGGGGCCTCTCCTACGAGCAGTACTTC. It specifies CASTGGGLSYEQYF.

The chain is built from TRBV6-4 and TRBJ2-1; D possibly corresponds to TRBD2 (6 bases). V was cut by 0 bases and J by 4 bases, with 22 bases left in between. This CDR3 comprises 19 residues. The germline V gene encodes CDR1 MRHNA and CDR2 SNTAGT. The CDR3 loop reads CASSDSGDWIKDFYNEQFF. The CDR3 bases are TGTGCCAGCAGTGACTCGGGGGACTGGATTAAAGATTTTTACAATGAGCAGTTCTTC.

The chain carries TRBV2 and TRBJ2-7; 8 bases match TRBD1. This CDR3 is built from 14 residues. V lost 8 bases, J lost 3 bases, and 9 bases stayed unmatched. CDR1 and CDR2 from the germline V gene are SNHLY and FYNNEI. CDR3 in DNA: TGTGCCAGCGGGCTTGACAGGGGCCTCTACGAGCAGTACTTC. This translates into CASGLDRGLYEQYF.

The V call is TRBV30, the J call TRBJ2-2; 13 bases align to TRBD2. The CDR3 covers 14 residues. CDR1 is GTSNPN and CDR2 is SVGIG in the germline V gene (reference sequence). V was clipped by 8 bases and J by 4 bases; unmatched bases: 4. The CDR3 coding sequence is TGTGCCGGGCGGACTAGCGGGGGCACCGGGGAGCTGTTTTTT. This encodes CAGRTSGGTGELFF.

The genes are TRBV6-5 and TRBJ2-5, with D unclear. Trimming shortened V by 6 bases and J by 7 bases, and 12 bases separated the two germline ends. Germline V gene data show CDR1 as MNHEY and CDR2 as SVGAGI. The CDR3 is 12 residues long. The CDR3 spells CASSREVGTQYF. CDR3 in DNA: TGTGCCAGCAGCCGCGAGGTTGGGACCCAGTACTTC.

This rearrangement joins TRBV5-1 to TRBJ2-7; D ambiguous. V lost 3 bases and J 4 bases, leaving 8 bases between the germline ends. The CDR3 runs to 12 residues. Germline assignment: CDR1 SGHRS and CDR2 YFSETQ. The CDR3 nucleotides read TGCGCCAGCAGCTCCGGTCCTTACGAGCAGTACTTC. Translated, it gives CASSSGPYEQYF.

This sequence joins TRBV2 and TRBJ1-2, with no clear D. The CDR3 has 11 amino acids. Germline CDR1 SNHLY, CDR2 FYNNEI. The V end lost 5 bases, the J end lost 4 bases, and 5 bases lay between the germline ends. In DNA, the CDR3 is TGTGCCAGCAGTCCTATCTATGGCTACACCTTC. It yields the protein CASSPIYGYTF.

V usage is TRBV4-3 and J usage is TRBJ2-1; D perhaps matches TRBD2 (5 bases). Deletions cut 1 base from V and 0 bases from J, with 7 bases between. This CDR3 comprises 15 residues. Germline V gene data show CDR1 as LGHNA and CDR2 as YSLEER. The CDR3 nucleotides read TGCGCCAGCAGCCAAGCGGGGAGCTCCTACAATGAGCAGTTCTTC. Protein: CASSQAGSSYNEQFF.

The chain employs TRBV9 and TRBJ1-5, with TRBD1 as a possible D gene (6 bases). V shed 0 bases and J shed 6 bases, with 13 bases lying between them. Per the germline V gene, CDR1 is SGDLS and CDR2 is YYNGEE. The CDR3 covers 15 residues. The CDR3 reads CASSVGGQGSQPQHF. The CDR3 DNA sequence: TGTGCCAGCAGCGTAGGGGGGCAGGGGAGTCAGCCCCAGCATTTT.

The V gene is TRBV6-5, the J gene TRBJ2-5; D possibly corresponds to TRBD2 (7 bases). Trimming removed 6 bases from V and 5 bases from J, with 13 bases in between. CDR3 length: 13 amino acids. In germline, CDR1 is MNHEY, CDR2 SVGAGI. Here the CDR3 reads CASRGEGGETQYF. CDR3 coding DNA: TGTGCCAGCAGGGGCGAGGGGGGGGAGACCCAGTACTTC.

J is TRBJ2-1 and V is TRBV18, with D possibly TRBD2 on 6 matching bases. Trimming left V 0 bases short and J 1 base short, with 19 bases between. This CDR3 region has 19 residues. CDR1 and CDR2 (germline): KGHSH, LQKENI. The chain's CDR3 is CASSPPRASAKGSYNEQFF. CDR3 sequence (DNA): TGTGCCAGCTCACCACCCAGGGCTAGCGCGAAGGGATCCTACAATGAGCAGTTCTTC.

The genes are TRBV30 and TRBJ1-3, with 8 bases lining up with TRBD1. The CDR3 contains 14 residues. Germline V gives CDR1 GTSNPN, CDR2 SVGIG (reference sequence). V lost 6 bases, J lost 13 bases, and 17 bases stayed unmatched. The CDR3 sequence: CACGNRGKGEVIYF. The CDR3 nucleotides read TGTGCCTGCGGGAACAGGGGGAAAGGAGAAGTTATATATTTT.

V usage is TRBV28 and J usage is TRBJ2-3; no reliable D call. The V gene lost 8 bases and the J gene lost 2 bases, with 5 bases spanning the gap. CDR3 length: 11 residues. Germline V gene lookup returns CDR1 MDHEN and CDR2 SYDVKM. The CDR3: CASRVTDTQYF. The CDR3 DNA follows: TGTGCCAGCCGTGTCACAGATACGCAGTATTTT.

The chain couples TRBV27 to TRBJ2-7, with a possible D match to TRBD2 (6 bases). CDR3 length equals 15 residues. Germline V gene lookup returns CDR1 MNHEY and CDR2 SMNVEV (reference sequence). V was cut by 7 bases and J by 6 bases, with 22 bases left in between. CDR3 DNA sequence: TGTGCCAGCACATCCCTTGCCGGAGGGAGGCGCGAGCAGTACTTC. Translating it yields CASTSLAGGRREQYF.